This TCR beta chain came from a study of cytotoxic CD8 clonotypes in ibrutinib-treated CLL. For the study at large: There were about 11 relapsed/refractory patients and around 15 treatment-naive patients, and under 18 were IGHV unmutated. Findings and caveats of the study: Baseline levels were approached again at progression, after clonality had risen at ibrutinib response.

Clones were sequenced by immunoSEQ multiplex PCR, and TCRdb holds only the in-frame ones, with some missing. The data contain approximately 160,000 clones, about 88% of them singletons. The table lists this clone with a count of one. Its antigen remains unknown. The TCR was taken from a human donor with chronic lymphocytic leukemia. Source: PBMCs, taken at disease progression, from a patient treated with ibrutinib.

CDR3 bases: TGTGCCATCAGTCTTCAGGGCCCAAAAAACTCTGGGGCCAACGTCCTGACTTTC. It translates to CAISLQGPKNSGANVLTF. The V call is TRBV10-3, the J call TRBJ2-6; the D gene is possibly TRBD1 (5 bases). Trimming left V 5 bases short and J 0 bases short, with 17 bases between. CDR3 length: 18 residues. The germline V gene has CDR1 ENHRY and CDR2 SYGVKD.